This TCR beta chain was sequenced during a study of spatial heterogeneity in lung cancer. Germline lookup yields CDR1 DFQATT and CDR2 SNEGSKA (reference sequence). Trimming took 2 bases from V and 0 from J, leaving 5 bases between them. This CDR3 has 13 amino acids. The time point was: sample taken at primary tumor resection. Whole-study results and caveats: Tumor mutation count correlated with how many alpha and beta TCRs expanded intratumorally.

By share, this clonotype ranks as medium-sized. Its antigen is not known. From the 5' RACE reads, TCRdb called clonotypes with MiXCR, one entry per CDR3 protein. The sample carries 1,500 to 2,000 distinct CDR3 sequences, approximately 4.6% recorded once. The chain links TRBV20-1 to TRBJ1-3; D call uncertain. The receptor's source is a male donor with early-stage non-small cell lung cancer. The sequenced sample was lung tumor tissue, obtained at surgery. The CDR3, as DNA: TGCAGTGCTAGACGAGACTCTGGAAACACCATATATTTT. Translated: CSARRDSGNTIYF.